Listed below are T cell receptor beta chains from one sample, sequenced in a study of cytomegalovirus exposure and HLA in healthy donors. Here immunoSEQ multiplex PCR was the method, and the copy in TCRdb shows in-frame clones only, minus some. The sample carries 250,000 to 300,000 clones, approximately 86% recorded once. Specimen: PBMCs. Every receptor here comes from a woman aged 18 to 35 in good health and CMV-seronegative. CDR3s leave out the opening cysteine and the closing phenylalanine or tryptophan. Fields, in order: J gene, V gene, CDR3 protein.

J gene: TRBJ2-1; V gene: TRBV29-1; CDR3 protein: SVEEPGTSSLSSYNEQF
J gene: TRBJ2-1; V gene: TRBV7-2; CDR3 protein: ASSPPGLPLDEQF
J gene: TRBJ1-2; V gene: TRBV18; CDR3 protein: ASSPPSRSGGNYGYT
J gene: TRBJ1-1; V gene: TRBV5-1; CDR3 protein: ASSLEGPDSGNTEAF
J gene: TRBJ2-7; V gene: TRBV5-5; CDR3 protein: ASSGTYYEQY
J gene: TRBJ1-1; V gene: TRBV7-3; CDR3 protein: ASSSTGMGTEAF
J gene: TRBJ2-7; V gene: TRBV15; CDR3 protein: ATSREGRLGYEQY
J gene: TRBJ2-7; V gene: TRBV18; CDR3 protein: ASSPNIGGPYEQY
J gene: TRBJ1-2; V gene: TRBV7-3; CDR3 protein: ASSLGAGAGDGYT
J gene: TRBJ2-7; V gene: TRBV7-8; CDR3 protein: ASGRGLYEQY
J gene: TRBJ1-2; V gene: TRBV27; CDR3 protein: ASSPTGTGDYGYT
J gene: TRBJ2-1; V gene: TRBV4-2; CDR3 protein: ASSGGALSYNEQF
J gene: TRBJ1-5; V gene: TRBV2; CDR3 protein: ASRAGTGIDQPQH
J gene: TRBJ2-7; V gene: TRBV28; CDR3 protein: ASSPYSGEQY
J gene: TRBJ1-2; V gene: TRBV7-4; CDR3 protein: ASSGGQGRGGYT
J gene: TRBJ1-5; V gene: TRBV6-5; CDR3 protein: AIPEQGLFYQPQH
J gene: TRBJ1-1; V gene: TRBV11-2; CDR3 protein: ASSFGGGNTEAF
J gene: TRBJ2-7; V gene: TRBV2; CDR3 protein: ASGSRSSYEQY
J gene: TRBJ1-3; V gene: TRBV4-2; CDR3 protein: ASSQGQPPGNTIY
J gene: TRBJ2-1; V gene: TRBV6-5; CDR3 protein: ASSYSSGGGFYEQF
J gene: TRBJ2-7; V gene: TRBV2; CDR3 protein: ASSAIRLTGLREEQY
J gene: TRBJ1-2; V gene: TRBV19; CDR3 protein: ASSSADRGFYGYT
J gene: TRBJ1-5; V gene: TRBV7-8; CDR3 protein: ASSPDRPNQPQH
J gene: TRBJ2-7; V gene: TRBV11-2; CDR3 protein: ASSLALAGAYYEQY
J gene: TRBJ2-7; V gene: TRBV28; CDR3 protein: ASSLGSRGFEQY
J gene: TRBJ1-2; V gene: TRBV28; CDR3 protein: ASRPPGQDYYGYT
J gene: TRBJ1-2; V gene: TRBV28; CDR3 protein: ASTTESYGYT
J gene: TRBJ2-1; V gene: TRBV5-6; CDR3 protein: ASSPTDYYNEQF
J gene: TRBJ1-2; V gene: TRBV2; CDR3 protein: ASRTRQDGYT
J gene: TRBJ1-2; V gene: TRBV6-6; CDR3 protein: ASSSAGEGYGYT
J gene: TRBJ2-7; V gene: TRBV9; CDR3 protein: ASSATGGTYEQY
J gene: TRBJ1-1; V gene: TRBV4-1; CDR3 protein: ASSQPSTGRTEAF